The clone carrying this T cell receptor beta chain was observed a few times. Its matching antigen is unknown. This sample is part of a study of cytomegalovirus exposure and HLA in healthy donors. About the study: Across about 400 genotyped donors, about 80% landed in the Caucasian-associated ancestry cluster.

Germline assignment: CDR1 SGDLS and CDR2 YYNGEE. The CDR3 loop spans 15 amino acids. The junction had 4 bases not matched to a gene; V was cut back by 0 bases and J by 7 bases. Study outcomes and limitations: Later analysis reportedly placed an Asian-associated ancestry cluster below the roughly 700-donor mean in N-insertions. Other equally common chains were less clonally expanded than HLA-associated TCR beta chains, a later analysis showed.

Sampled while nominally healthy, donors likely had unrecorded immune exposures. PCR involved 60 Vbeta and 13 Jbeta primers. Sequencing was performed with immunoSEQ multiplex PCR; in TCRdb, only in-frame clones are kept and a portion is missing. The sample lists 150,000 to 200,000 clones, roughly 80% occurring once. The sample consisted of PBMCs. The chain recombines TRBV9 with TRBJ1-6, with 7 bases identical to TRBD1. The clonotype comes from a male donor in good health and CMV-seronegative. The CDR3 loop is CASSVATGENSPLHF. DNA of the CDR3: TGTGCCAGCAGCGTAGCCACAGGGGAAAATTCACCCCTCCACTTT.